The 30 T cell receptor beta chains reported below all come from one sample, sequenced in a study of PD-L1 blockade in urothelial cancer (dated by TCRdb to the late 2010s). The library was generated by the immunoSEQ multiplex PCR assay. Not all clones reach the TCRdb copy of this immuneACCESS table, which keeps in-frame sequences only. Checked studies attribute under half of the gap to unresolved V genes and leave the rest unexplained. The sample table holds about 84,000 clones, of which 82% were seen once. The top ten constitute more than 8% of the sample. Sequences were derived from PBMCs, sampled around atezolizumab (anti-PD-L1) treatment. Every receptor here comes from a man between 65 and 85 years old with urothelial cancer.

This clone was seen a few times. The chain links TRBV6-1 to TRBJ2-7; 8 bases match TRBD2. With V trimmed by 1 base and J by 3 bases, 5 bases remained unmatched. CDR1 is MNHNS and CDR2 is SASEGT in the germline V gene. The CDR3 runs to 15 residues. CDR3 in amino acids: CASSEDPSGYYEQYF. The CDR3 DNA sequence: TGTGCCAGCAGTGAAGATCCTAGCGGGTACTACGAGCAGTACTTC.

This clone was seen once. The rearrangement joins TRBV19 to TRBJ1-5; D might be TRBD1 (5 bases). Trimming left V 6 bases short and J 6 bases short, with 18 bases between. CDR1 LNHDA and CDR2 SQIVND come from the germline V gene (reference sequence). The CDR3 has 15 amino acids. The CDR3 region is CASSSSTVGGQPQHF. The CDR3 coding sequence is TGTGCCAGTAGCTCCTCGACAGTCGGCGGTCAGCCCCAGCATTTT.

The gene calls are TRBV6-1 and TRBJ1-5, with 9 bases lining up with TRBD1. The germline CDR1 and CDR2 sequences are MNHNS and SASEGT. The V segment lost 2 bases and the J segment 4 bases; nucleotides outside the gene matches: 3. This CDR3 contains 15 residues. CDR3 bases: TGTGCCAGCAGTGAATGGGACAGGGAGAATCAGCCCCAGCATTTT. This encodes CASSEWDRENQPQHF.

The V call is TRBV9, the J call TRBJ2-1; 10 bases are shared with TRBD2. Germline V CDR1 and CDR2: SGDLS, YYNGEE. Trimming took 1 base from V and 9 from J; bases not matched to a gene: 7. The CDR3 contains 15 residues. This chain's CDR3 is CASSVRQREGGEQFF. Here the CDR3 DNA reads TGTGCCAGCAGCGTACGCCAGCGGGAGGGCGGTGAGCAGTTCTTC.

The chain joins TRBV7-9 to TRBJ2-3; 10 bases are a match to TRBD1. CDR3 length: 16 amino acids. V lost 5 bases, J lost 3 bases, and 8 bases stayed unmatched. Germline loops: CDR1 SEHNR, CDR2 FQNEAQ (reference sequence). CDR3 region: CASSTQTGGGTDTQYF. The CDR3 bases are TGTGCCAGCAGCACCCAGACAGGGGGCGGGACAGATACGCAGTATTTT.

V and J are TRBV2 and TRBJ1-2; perhaps TRBD1 as D (6 bases). The CDR3 extends over 13 amino acids. The V end lost 6 bases, the J end lost 8 bases, and 16 bases lay between the germline ends. The germline gives CDR1 SNHLY, CDR2 FYNNEI. This CDR3 reads CASRGGPAGGYTF. CDR3 DNA: TGTGCCAGCAGGGGGGGGCCCGCTGGAGGCTACACCTTC. Full variable domain (outside the CDR3, taken from reference TRBV2 and TRBJ1-2): EPEVTQTPSHQVTQMGQEVILRCVPISNHLYFYWYRQILGQKVEFLVSFYNNEISEKSEIFDDQFSVERPDGSNFTLKIRSTKLEDSAMYFCASRGGPAGGYTFGSGTRLTVV.

This chain links TRBV15 with TRBJ1-1; TRBD1 is a possible D gene (6 bases). CDR3 length: 15 residues. V was pared by 1 base and J by 5 bases, with 14 bases between. Germline V gene lookup returns CDR1 LNHNV and CDR2 YYDKDF (reference sequence). For the CDR3, the DNA is TGTGCCACCAGCAGAGGGGGGCAGGGTGGGACTGAAGCTTTCTTT. This gives the protein CATSRGGQGGTEAFF.

Here the CDR3 reads CASSSDRTAYEQYF. The CDR3 nucleotides read TGTGCCAGCAGTTCGGACAGGACCGCCTACGAGCAGTACTTC. V usage is TRBV6-5 and J usage is TRBJ2-7, with 7 positions matching TRBD1. V dropped 4 bases and J dropped 2; count of bases not matched to a gene: 5. Germline V lookup: CDR1 MNHEY, CDR2 SVGAGI. The CDR3 is 14 amino acids.

The chain has TRBV6-5 and TRBJ2-1; the match to TRBD1 covers 7 bases. Germline values: CDR1 MNHEY, CDR2 SVGAGI. The CDR3 sequence is 16 residues long. Trimming cost V 2 bases and J 10 bases; bases outside gene matches: 14. Here the CDR3 DNA reads TGTGCCAGCAGTTACCGTTTCGACAGGGTGGAATACGAGCAGTTCTTC. It specifies CASSYRFDRVEYEQFF.

V is TRBV7-8 and J is TRBJ1-1, with 7 bases identical to TRBD1. The CDR3 loop spans 17 amino acids. The V segment lost 0 bases and the J segment 0 bases; nucleotides outside the gene matches: 7. Germline V CDR1 and CDR2: SGHVS, FQNEAQ. The DNA for the CDR3 is TGTGCCAGCAGCTTAGCCTCCCAGGGGGGAATGAACACTGAAGCTTTCTTT. It is translated as CASSLASQGGMNTEAFF.

This clone was seen a few times. The J gene is TRBJ1-1, the V gene TRBV12-2; TRBD1 is taken as the D call from the table, unchecked against the DNA. TRBV12-2 counts as a pseudogene. The length of the CDR3 is 16 residues. CDR3 amino acids: CASRYRQGSMNTEAFF. CDR3 DNA sequence: TGTGCAAGTCGCTATAGACAGGGGTCCATGAACACTGAAGCTTTCTTT.

The V gene is TRBV25-1, the J gene TRBJ2-5, with D uncertain. Germline CDR1 reads MGHDK; CDR2 reads SYGVNS. This CDR3 region has 13 residues. The ends were cut back, 4 bases at V and 4 bases at J, with 10 bases in the middle. CDR3 residues: CASSVAGGETQYF. The CDR3 bases are TGTGCCAGCAGTGTGGCAGGTGGAGAGACCCAGTACTTC.

This chain joins TRBV6-5 and TRBJ2-3, with 8 positions matching TRBD2. The CDR3 runs 13 residues. Germline CDR1 reads MNHEY; CDR2 reads SVGAGI. V trimming: 8 bases; J trimming: 0 bases; junction bases outside the gene matches: 1. CDR3 coding DNA: TGTGCCAGCCAGCGGGGGAGCACAGATACGCAGTATTTT. Protein: CASQRGSTDTQYF.

The V and J genes are TRBV11-1 and TRBJ2-7; 8 nucleotides align to TRBD1. Per germline, CDR1 SGHAT and CDR2 FQDESV (reference sequence). The CDR3 runs 13 residues. The V segment lost 9 bases and the J segment 2 bases; nucleotides outside the gene matches: 6. The CDR3 region is CASSDRVTYEQYF. The CDR3 DNA reads TGTGCCAGTTCGGACAGGGTCACCTACGAGCAGTACTTC.

The chain has TRBV2 and TRBJ2-7, with TRBD2 identical over 14 bases. The germline V gene encodes CDR1 SNHLY and CDR2 FYNNEI. Germline trimming cut 4 bases from V and 2 bases from J; bases unmatched to any gene: 4. This CDR3 has 16 amino acids. The CDR3 is CASSGLGLAGAYEQYF. In DNA form, the CDR3 reads TGTGCCAGCAGTGGCTTGGGACTAGCGGGAGCCTACGAGCAGTACTTC.

This clone was counted only a few times. This chain joins TRBV10-3 and TRBJ2-7; 8 bases fit TRBD1. Per the germline V gene, CDR1 is ENHRY and CDR2 is SYGVKD. CDR3 length equals 13 residues. The J segment lost 3 bases and the V segment lost 10 bases, leaving 8 bases of the junction unmatched. CDR3: CATTHDRGYEQYF. CDR3 in DNA: TGTGCCACCACACATGACAGGGGCTACGAGCAGTACTTC.

This clone was observed at least ten times. The chain joins TRBV10-3 to TRBJ2-5; D ambiguous. CDR1 and CDR2 (germline): ENHRY, SYGVKD. Trimming shortened V by 2 bases and J by 4 bases, and 14 bases separated the two germline ends. The CDR3 has 15 residues. The CDR3 spells CAISERLSRGETQYF. The DNA of the CDR3 is TGTGCCATCAGTGAGCGACTTTCGCGCGGAGAGACCCAGTACTTC.

The V and J genes are TRBV5-1 and TRBJ2-2, with 13 bases matching TRBD2. J gave up 8 bases and V 5 bases, and 9 bases lay outside the gene matches. The germline CDR1 and CDR2 sequences are SGHRS and YFSETQ. This CDR3 region has 16 residues. CDR3 amino acids: CASRGTSGAPPGELFF. The CDR3 DNA sequence: TGCGCCAGCAGAGGGACTAGCGGGGCACCACCGGGGGAGCTGTTTTTT.

The V call is TRBV5-1, the J call TRBJ2-5; D remains ambiguous. This CDR3 has 14 residues. Germline CDR1 is SGHRS and CDR2 is YFSETQ. Between the trimmed V and J ends, which lost 4 bases and 2 bases, there was a span of 12 bases. In nucleotides, the CDR3 is TGCGCCAGCAGCCCCCGACACTCGCAAGAGACCCAGTACTTC. Its protein product is CASSPRHSQETQYF.

The chain joins TRBV7-2 to TRBJ1-1; a weak D match, TRBD1 (6 bases). V gave up 6 bases and J gave up 1 base, with 12 bases separating them. CDR3 length equals 14 residues. CDR1 is SGHTA and CDR2 is FQGNSA in the germline V gene. CDR3 nucleotides: TGTGCCAGCAGTCGGGACACGACGAACACTGAAGCTTTCTTT. Translating gives CASSRDTTNTEAFF. Drawing the rest from reference TRBV7-2 and TRBJ1-1, the complete variable domain is GAGVSQSPSNKVTEKGKDVELRCDPISGHTALYWYRQSLGQGLEFLIYFQGNSAPDKSGLPSDRFSAERTGGSVSTLTIQRTQQEDSAVYLCASSRDTTNTEAFFGQGTRLTVV.

V is TRBV19 and J is TRBJ1-5; TRBD1 might be the D (5 bases). V dropped 5 bases and J dropped 0 bases, with 14 bases sitting between them. The V gene's germline CDR1 is LNHDA and CDR2 SQIVND (reference sequence). This CDR3 has 16 amino acids. The CDR3 loop is CASSSAGGVSNQPQHF. The CDR3, as DNA: TGTGCCAGTAGTTCGGCAGGAGGGGTTAGCAATCAGCCCCAGCATTTT.

This chain connects TRBV7-9 to TRBJ2-3; 11 bases match TRBD1. The CDR3 sequence is 13 residues long. Germline-derived CDR1 and CDR2 are SEHNR and FQNEAQ (reference sequence). The V segment lost 8 bases and the J segment 8 bases; nucleotides outside the gene matches: 6. CDR3 residues: CASGGQGVLTQYF. CDR3 DNA sequence: TGTGCCAGCGGGGGACAGGGGGTTCTTACGCAGTATTTT.

V usage is TRBV18 and J usage is TRBJ2-6; D is perhaps TRBD1 (6 bases). Germline lookup yields CDR1 KGHSH and CDR2 LQKENI. The V end lost 2 bases, the J end lost 0 bases, and 8 bases lay between the germline ends. The CDR3 is 16 amino acids. CDR3 in DNA: TGTGCCAGCTCACCAAGGGGGTACTCTGGGGCCAACGTCCTGACTTTC. Encoded protein: CASSPRGYSGANVLTF.

This chain joins TRBV9 and TRBJ1-2; the D is unclear. Deletions cut 0 bases from V and 5 bases from J, with 5 bases between. The germline V gene has CDR1 SGDLS and CDR2 YYNGEE. CDR3 length: 12 residues. The chain's CDR3 is CASSVGGYGYTF. CDR3 sequence (DNA): TGTGCCAGCAGCGTAGGAGGTTATGGCTACACCTTC. The entire variable domain, with the rest obtained from reference TRBV9 and TRBJ1-2, is as follows: DSGVTQTPKHLITATGQRVTLRCSPRSGDLSVYWYQQSLDQGLQFLIQYYNGEERAKGNILERFSAQQFPDLHSELNLSSLELGDSALYFCASSVGGYGYTFGSGTRLTVV.

The chain joins TRBV10-2 to TRBJ1-2; 7 nucleotides agree with TRBD1. The J segment lost 2 bases and the V segment lost 2 bases, leaving 2 bases of the junction unmatched. Germline CDR1 reads WSHSY; CDR2 reads SAAADI. The CDR3 totals 14 residues. CDR3 nucleotide sequence: TGCGCCAGCAGTGAGAAACAGGGGAACTATGGCTACACCTTC. Translating it yields CASSEKQGNYGYTF.

The CDR3 loop reads CSVEYQGAGETQYF. CDR3 in DNA: TGCAGCGTTGAGTATCAGGGGGCGGGAGAGACCCAGTACTTC. The genes are TRBV29-1 and TRBJ2-5; 8 nucleotides line up with TRBD1. Germline V gene lookup returns CDR1 SQVTM and CDR2 ANQGSEA. The CDR3 consists of 14 residues. V dropped 3 bases and J dropped 4; count of bases not matched to a gene: 7.

CDR3 coding DNA: TGTGCCAGCAGCCCCCGTAGCGGGCCCTACAATGAGCAGTTCTTC. It encodes CASSPRSGPYNEQFF. The chain recombines TRBV7-2 with TRBJ2-1; the match to TRBD2 covers 7 bases. Losses at the gene ends were 5 bases for V and 2 bases for J; bases not matched to a gene: 6. There are 15 residues in the CDR3. Germline lookup yields CDR1 SGHTA and CDR2 FQGNSA.

The chain has TRBV6-5 and TRBJ2-7, with 9 positions matching TRBD1. This CDR3 contains 15 residues. V trimming: 0 bases; J trimming: 4 bases; junction bases outside the gene matches: 4. Germline values: CDR1 MNHEY, CDR2 SVGAGI. CDR3 in amino acids: CASSYSTGTGYEQYF. CDR3 DNA: TGTGCCAGCAGTTACTCCACCGGGACAGGGTACGAGCAGTACTTC.

This clone appeared a few times. V and J are TRBV11-2 and TRBJ2-1, with D possibly matching TRBD2 (5 bases). V gave up 3 bases and J gave up 7 bases, with 10 bases separating them. The CDR3 is made up of 13 amino acids. From germline, CDR1 is SGHAT and CDR2 FQNNGV. CDR3 in amino acids: CASSFGVKNEQFF. In nucleotides, the CDR3 is TGTGCCAGCAGCTTCGGGGTTAAAAATGAGCAGTTCTTC.

CDR3 region: CASSEPDRGGNTEAFF. CDR3 nucleotides: TGTGCCAGCAGTGAACCTGACAGGGGGGGAAACACTGAAGCTTTCTTT. The rearrangement joins TRBV2 to TRBJ1-1, with 9 bases fitting TRBD1. The trim removed 2 bases at V and 2 bases at J, leaving 6 bases unmatched. The CDR3 spans 16 residues. The V gene's germline CDR1 is SNHLY and CDR2 FYNNEI. The variable domain in full, with the rest retrieved from reference TRBV2 and TRBJ1-1, is EPEVTQTPSHQVTQMGQEVILRCVPISNHLYFYWYRQILGQKVEFLVSFYNNEISEKSEIFDDQFSVERPDGSNFTLKIRSTKLEDSAMYFCASSEPDRGGNTEAFFGQGTRLTVV.